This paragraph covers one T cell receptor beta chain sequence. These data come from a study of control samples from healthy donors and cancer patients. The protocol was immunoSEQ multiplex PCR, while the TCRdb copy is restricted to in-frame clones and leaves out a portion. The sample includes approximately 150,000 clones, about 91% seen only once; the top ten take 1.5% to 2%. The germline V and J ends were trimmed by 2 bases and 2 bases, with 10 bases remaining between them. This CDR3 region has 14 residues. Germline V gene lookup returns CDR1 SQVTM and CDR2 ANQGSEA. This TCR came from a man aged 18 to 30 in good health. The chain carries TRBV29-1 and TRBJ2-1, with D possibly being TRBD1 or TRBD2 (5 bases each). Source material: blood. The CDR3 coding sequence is TGCAGCGTTGAAAGAGTGGGGGCCTACAATGAGCAGTTCTTC. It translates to CSVERVGAYNEQFF.